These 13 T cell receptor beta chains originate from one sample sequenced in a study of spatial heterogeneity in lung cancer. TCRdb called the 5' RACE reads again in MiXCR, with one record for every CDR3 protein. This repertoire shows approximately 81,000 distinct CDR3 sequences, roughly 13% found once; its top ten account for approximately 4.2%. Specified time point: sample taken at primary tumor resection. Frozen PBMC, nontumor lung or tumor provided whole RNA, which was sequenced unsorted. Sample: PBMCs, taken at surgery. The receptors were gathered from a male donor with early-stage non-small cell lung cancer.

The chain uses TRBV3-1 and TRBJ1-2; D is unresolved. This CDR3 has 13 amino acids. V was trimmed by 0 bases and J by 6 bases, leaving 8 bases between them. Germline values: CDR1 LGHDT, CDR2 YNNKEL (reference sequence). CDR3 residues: CASSQDPTDGYTF. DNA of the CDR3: TGTGCCAGCAGCCAAGACCCCACAGATGGCTACACCTTC.

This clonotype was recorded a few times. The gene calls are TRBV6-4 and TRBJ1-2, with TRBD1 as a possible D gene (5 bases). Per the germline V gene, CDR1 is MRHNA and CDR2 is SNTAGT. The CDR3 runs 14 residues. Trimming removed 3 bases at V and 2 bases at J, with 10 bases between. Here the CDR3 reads CASSEMEGNYGYTF. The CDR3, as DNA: TGTGCCAGCAGTGAAATGGAGGGGAACTATGGCTACACCTTC.

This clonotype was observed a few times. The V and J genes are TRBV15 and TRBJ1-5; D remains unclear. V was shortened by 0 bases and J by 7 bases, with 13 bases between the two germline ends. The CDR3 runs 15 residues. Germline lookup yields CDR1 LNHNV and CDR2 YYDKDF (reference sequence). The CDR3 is CATSRDGEARQPQHF. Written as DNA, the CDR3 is TGTGCCACCAGCAGAGACGGGGAAGCAAGACAGCCCCAGCATTTT.

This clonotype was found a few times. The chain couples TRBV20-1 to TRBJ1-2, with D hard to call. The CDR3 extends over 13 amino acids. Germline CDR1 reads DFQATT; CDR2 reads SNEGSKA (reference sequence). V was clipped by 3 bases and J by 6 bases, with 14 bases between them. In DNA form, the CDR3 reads TGCAGTGCTAGTCGTATCGGATACGATGGCTACACCTTC. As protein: CSASRIGYDGYTF.

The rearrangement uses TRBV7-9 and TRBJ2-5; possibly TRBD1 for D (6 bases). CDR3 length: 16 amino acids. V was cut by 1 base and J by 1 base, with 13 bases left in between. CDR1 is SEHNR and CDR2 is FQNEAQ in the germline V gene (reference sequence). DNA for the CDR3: TGTGCCAGCAGCTTAGGAGGCATGGGGGCCCAAGAGACCCAGTACTTC. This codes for CASSLGGMGAQETQYF.

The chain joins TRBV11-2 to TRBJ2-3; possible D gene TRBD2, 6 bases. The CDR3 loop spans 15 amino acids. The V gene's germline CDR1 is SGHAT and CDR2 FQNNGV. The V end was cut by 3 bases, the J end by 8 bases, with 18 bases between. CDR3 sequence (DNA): TGTGCCAGCAGCTTCGAGGTGGCGGGGTCCGCTACGCAGTATTTT. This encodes CASSFEVAGSATQYF.

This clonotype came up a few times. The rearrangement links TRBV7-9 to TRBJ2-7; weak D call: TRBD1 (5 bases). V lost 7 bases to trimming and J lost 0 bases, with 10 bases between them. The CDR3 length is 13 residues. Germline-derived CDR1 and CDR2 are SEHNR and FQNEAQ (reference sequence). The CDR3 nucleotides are TGTGCCAGCACTCCTGACAGCTCCTACGAGCAGTACTTC. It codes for CASTPDSSYEQYF. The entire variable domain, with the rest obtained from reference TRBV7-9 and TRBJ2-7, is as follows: DTGVSQNPRHKITKRGQNVTFRCDPISEHNRLYWYRQTLGQGPEFLTYFQNEAQLEKSRLLSDRFSAERPKGSFSTLEIQRTEQGDSAMYLCASTPDSSYEQYFGPGTRLTVT.

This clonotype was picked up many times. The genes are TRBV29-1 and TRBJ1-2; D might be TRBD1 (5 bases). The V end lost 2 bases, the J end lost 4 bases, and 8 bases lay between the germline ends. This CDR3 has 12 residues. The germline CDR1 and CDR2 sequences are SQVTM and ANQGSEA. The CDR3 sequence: CSVELGGYGYTF. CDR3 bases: TGCAGCGTTGAATTGGGGGGCTATGGCTACACCTTC.

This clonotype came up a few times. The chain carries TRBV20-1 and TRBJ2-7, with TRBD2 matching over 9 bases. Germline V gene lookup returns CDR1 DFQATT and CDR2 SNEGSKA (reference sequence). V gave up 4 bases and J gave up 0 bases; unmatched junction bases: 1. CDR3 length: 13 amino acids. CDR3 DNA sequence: TGCAGTGCTAAGCGGGAGGTCTCCTACGAGCAGTACTTC. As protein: CSAKREVSYEQYF.

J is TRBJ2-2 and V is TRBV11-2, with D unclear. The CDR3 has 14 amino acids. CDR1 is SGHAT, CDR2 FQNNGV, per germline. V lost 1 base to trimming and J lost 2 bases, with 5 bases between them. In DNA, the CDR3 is TGTGCCAGCAGCTTAGTCCACAACACCGGGGAGCTGTTTTTT. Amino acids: CASSLVHNTGELFF.

Written as DNA, the CDR3 is TGTGCCATCAGTGGAAGCGGGGGAGCCGAGCCGCAGTATTTT. It encodes CAISGSGGAEPQYF. The chain uses TRBV10-3 and TRBJ2-3, with 8 bases fitting TRBD2. J lost 10 bases, V lost 4 bases, and 10 bases had no gene match. The CDR3 has 14 residues. CDR1 is ENHRY, CDR2 SYGVKD, per germline.

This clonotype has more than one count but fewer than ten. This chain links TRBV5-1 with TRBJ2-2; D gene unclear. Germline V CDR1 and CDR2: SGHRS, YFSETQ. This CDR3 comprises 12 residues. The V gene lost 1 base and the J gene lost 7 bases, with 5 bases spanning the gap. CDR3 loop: CASSLPGGELFF. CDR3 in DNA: TGCGCCAGCAGCTTGCCCGGCGGGGAGCTGTTTTTT.

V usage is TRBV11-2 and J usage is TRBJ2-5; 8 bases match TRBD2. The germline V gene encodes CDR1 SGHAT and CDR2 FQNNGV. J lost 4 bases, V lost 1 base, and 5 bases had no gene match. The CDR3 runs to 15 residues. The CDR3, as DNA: TGTGCCAGCAGCTTAGTTTGGACTAGCCGAGAGACCCAGTACTTC. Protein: CASSLVWTSRETQYF. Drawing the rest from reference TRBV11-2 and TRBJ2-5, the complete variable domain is EAGVAQSPRYKIIEKRQSVAFWCNPISGHATLYWYQQILGQGPKLLIQFQNNGVVDDSQLPKDRFSAERLKGVDSTLKIQPAKLEDSAVYLCASSLVWTSRETQYFGPGTRLLVL.